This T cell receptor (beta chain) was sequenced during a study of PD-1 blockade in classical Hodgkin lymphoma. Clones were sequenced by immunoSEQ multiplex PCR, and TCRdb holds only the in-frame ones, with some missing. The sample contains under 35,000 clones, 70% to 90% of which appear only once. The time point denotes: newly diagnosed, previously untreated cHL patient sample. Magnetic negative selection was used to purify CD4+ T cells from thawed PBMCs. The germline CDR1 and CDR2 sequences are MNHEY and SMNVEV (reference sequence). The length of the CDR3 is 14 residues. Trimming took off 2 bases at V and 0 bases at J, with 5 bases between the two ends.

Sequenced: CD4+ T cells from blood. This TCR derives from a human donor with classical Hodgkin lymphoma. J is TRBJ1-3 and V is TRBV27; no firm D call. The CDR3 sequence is CASSLDISGNTIYF. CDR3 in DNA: TGTGCCAGCAGTTTAGATATCTCTGGAAACACCATATATTTT.